These 14 T cell receptor beta chains were sequenced from one sample in a study of OX40 agonist ivuxolimab in advanced cancers. Library preparation used the immunoSEQ multiplex PCR assay. Imported from immuneACCESS, the table was reduced by TCRdb to in-frame sequences with V and J called. These copies leave out some clones; in studies compared against another copy, an unresolved V gene accounts for under half, and the cause of the remainder is not known. Counted in this sample were 43,000 or so clones; 60% to 80% of them appeared once. Roughly 2.7% of the sample rests with the top ten. The specimen was CD4+ or CD8+ T cells sorted from blood, collected in a trial of the OX40 agonist ivuxolimab. These receptors originate from an adult with an advanced solid tumor such as melanoma, head and neck, liver or kidney cancer.

The rearrangement links TRBV28 to TRBJ1-1, with D perhaps matching TRBD1 (5 bases). V dropped 5 bases and J dropped 5 bases, with 18 bases sitting between them. The germline V gene encodes CDR1 MDHEN and CDR2 SYDVKM. The CDR3 is 15 amino acids. CDR3 sequence (DNA): TGTGCCAGCAGTGCCGTTGGGGGGAAGGGAACTGAAGCTTTCTTT. Translated: CASSAVGGKGTEAFF.

The chain carries TRBV9 and TRBJ1-1; no definite D call. The CDR3 contains 15 residues. The germline V gene encodes CDR1 SGDLS and CDR2 YYNGEE. With 0 bases removed from V and 4 bases from J, the gap between germline ends came to 13 bases. CDR3 region: CASSVGISRATEAFF. The CDR3 DNA is TGTGCCAGCAGCGTAGGGATATCCCGTGCCACTGAAGCTTTCTTT.

The chain links TRBV4-1 to TRBJ1-3; no clear D. Germline lookup yields CDR1 MGHRA and CDR2 YSYEKL. Trimming cost V 3 bases and J 3 bases, with 6 bases left between them. The CDR3 is 13 residues long. CDR3 bases: TGCGCCAGCAGCCAGTTAATTGGAAACACCATATATTTT. Protein product: CASSQLIGNTIYF.

As concerns this clone: A junction boundary mismatches the germline segment, possibly from a read error. The V and J genes are TRBV7-7 and TRBJ2-1; TRBD2 matches at 8 bases. CDR1 and CDR2 (germline): SSHAT, FNYEAQ (reference sequence). The CDR3 totals 14 residues. For the CDR3, the DNA is TGTGCTAGCAGCTTAGGTGGACTAGCTTCTGAGCAGTTCTTC. This gives the protein CASSLGGLASEQFF.

The gene calls are TRBV5-4 and TRBJ2-1, with 11 bases lining up with TRBD1. V lost 1 base, J lost 10 bases, and 7 bases stayed unmatched. This CDR3 spans 15 amino acids. Germline CDR1 reads SGHNT; CDR2 reads YYREEE (reference sequence). CDR3 amino acids: CASSLPGQGAREQFF. CDR3 nucleotide sequence: TGTGCCAGCAGCTTGCCAGGACAGGGGGCAAGGGAGCAGTTCTTC. Supplemented by reference TRBV5-4 and TRBJ2-1, the full variable domain reads ETGVTQSPTHLIKTRGQQVTLRCSSQSGHNTVSWYQQALGQGPQFIFQYYREEENGRGNFPPRFSGLQFPNYSSELNVNALELDDSALYLCASSLPGQGAREQFFGPGTRLTVL.

The rearrangement uses TRBV15 and TRBJ2-3; unclear D gene. The germline V and J ends were trimmed by 2 bases and 3 bases, with 6 bases remaining between them. Per germline, CDR1 LNHNV and CDR2 YYDKDF (reference sequence). CDR3 length equals 13 residues. Here the CDR3 reads CATSRPTTDTQYF. The DNA for the CDR3 is TGTGCCACCAGCAGACCTACGACAGATACGCAGTATTTT.

The chain's CDR3 is CASSATTGGAGELFF. The CDR3 region has the DNA TGTGCCAGCAGTGCGACGACAGGGGGAGCCGGGGAGCTGTTTTTT. The chain has TRBV6-1 and TRBJ2-2; 9 nucleotides line up with TRBD1. V lost 4 bases, J lost 6 bases, and 6 bases stayed unmatched. The germline V gene has CDR1 MNHNS and CDR2 SASEGT. This CDR3 comprises 15 residues.

This clone was observed a handful of times. Other nucleotide sequences in the sample specify the same CDR3. The gene calls are TRBV6-1 and TRBJ1-3, with D perhaps TRBD1 (5 bases). Germline loops: CDR1 MNHNS, CDR2 SASEGT. The CDR3 is 14 residues long. V was trimmed by 3 bases and J by 4 bases, leaving 10 bases between them. The CDR3 region has the DNA TGTGCCAGCAGTGATTGGGGGTTCGGAAACACCATATATTTT. Translated: CASSDWGFGNTIYF.

The gene calls are TRBV7-8 and TRBJ2-1; 9 bases fit TRBD2. V gave up 8 bases and J gave up 4 bases; unmatched junction bases: 9. The CDR3 is 15 residues long. The germline CDR1 and CDR2 sequences are SGHVS and FQNEAQ. In nucleotides, the CDR3 is TGTGCCAGCTTCTCGCGGGAGGGGGTTTACAATGAGCAGTTCTTC. Encoded protein: CASFSREGVYNEQFF.

The chain combines TRBV5-8 with TRBJ1-3, with 7 bases that match TRBD1. The CDR3 runs to 16 residues. Germline-derived CDR1 and CDR2 are SGHTS and YDEGEE. The V segment lost 4 bases and the J segment 0 bases; nucleotides outside the gene matches: 7. The DNA of the CDR3 is TGTGCCAGCAGCCGTTTACAGGGGTTCTCTGGAAACACCATATATTTT. It yields the protein CASSRLQGFSGNTIYF.

The chain uses TRBV5-8 and TRBJ1-1; D is perhaps TRBD1 (6 bases). V lost 0 bases and J 4 bases, leaving 7 bases between the germline ends. Germline V lookup: CDR1 SGHTS, CDR2 YDEGEE. The CDR3 contains 13 residues. The CDR3 loop reads CASSLDRVTEAFF. CDR3 sequence (DNA): TGTGCCAGCAGCTTGGACAGGGTCACTGAAGCTTTCTTT.

This rearrangement joins TRBV4-1 to TRBJ2-5, with 8 bases lining up with TRBD2. The CDR3 runs to 15 residues. Germline V gene lookup returns CDR1 MGHRA and CDR2 YSYEKL. Trimming removed 2 bases from V and 7 bases from J; junction bases left unmatched: 9. CDR3 region: CASSQPTSDTRTQYF. The CDR3 DNA reads as TGCGCCAGCAGCCAACCGACTAGCGACACAAGGACCCAGTACTTC.

The genes are TRBV4-2 and TRBJ2-6; 10 bases align to TRBD2. After removal of 1 base from V and 3 bases from J, the junction contained 3 bases not matched to a gene. Germline CDR1 and CDR2: LGHNA and YNFKEQ. CDR3 size: 17 residues. The CDR3 here is CASSQASSGSGANVLTF. The CDR3, as DNA: TGTGCCAGCAGCCAAGCGTCTAGCGGGAGTGGGGCCAACGTCCTGACTTTC.

The V and J genes are TRBV28 and TRBJ1-1, with 7 bases lining up with TRBD1. V dropped 3 bases and J dropped 4; count of bases not matched to a gene: 5. This CDR3 contains 14 residues. Germline CDR1 MDHEN, CDR2 SYDVKM. CDR3 residues: CASSFYRGGTEAFF. DNA for the CDR3: TGTGCCAGCAGTTTCTACAGGGGAGGCACTGAAGCTTTCTTT. Full variable domain (remainder filled in from reference TRBV28 and TRBJ1-1): DVKVTQSSRYLVKRTGEKVFLECVQDMDHENMFWYRQDPGLGLRLIYFSYDVKMKEKGDIPEGYSVSREKKERFSLILESASTNQTSMYLCASSFYRGGTEAFFGQGTRLTVV.